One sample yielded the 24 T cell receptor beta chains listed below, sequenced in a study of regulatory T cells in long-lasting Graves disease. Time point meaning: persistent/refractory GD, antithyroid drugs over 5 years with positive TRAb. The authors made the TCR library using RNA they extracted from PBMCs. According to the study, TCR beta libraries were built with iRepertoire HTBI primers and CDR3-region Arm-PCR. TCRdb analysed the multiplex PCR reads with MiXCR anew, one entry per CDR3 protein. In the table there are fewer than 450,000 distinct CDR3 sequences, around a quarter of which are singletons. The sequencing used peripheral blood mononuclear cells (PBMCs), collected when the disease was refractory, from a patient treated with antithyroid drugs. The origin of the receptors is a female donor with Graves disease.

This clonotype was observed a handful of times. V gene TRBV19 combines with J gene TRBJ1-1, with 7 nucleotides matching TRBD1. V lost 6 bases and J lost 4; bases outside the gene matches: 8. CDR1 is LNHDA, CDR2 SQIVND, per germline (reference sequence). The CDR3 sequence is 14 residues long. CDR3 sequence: CASRFDREVTEAFF. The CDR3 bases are TGTGCCAGTAGATTTGACAGGGAGGTCACTGAAGCTTTCTTT.

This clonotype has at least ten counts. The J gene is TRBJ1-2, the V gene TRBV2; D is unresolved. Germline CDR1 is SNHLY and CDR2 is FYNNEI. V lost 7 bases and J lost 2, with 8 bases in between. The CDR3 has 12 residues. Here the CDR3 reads CASMTANYGYTF. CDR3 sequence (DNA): TGTGCCAGCATGACGGCGAACTATGGCTACACCTTC.

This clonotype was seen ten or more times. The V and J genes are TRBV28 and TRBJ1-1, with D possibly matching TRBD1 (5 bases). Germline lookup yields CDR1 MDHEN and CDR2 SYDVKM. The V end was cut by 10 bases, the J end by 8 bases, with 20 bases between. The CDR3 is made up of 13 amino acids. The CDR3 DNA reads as TGTGCCATCTACCAGGCAGGGATGATAGAAGCTTTCTTT. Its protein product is CAIYQAGMIEAFF.

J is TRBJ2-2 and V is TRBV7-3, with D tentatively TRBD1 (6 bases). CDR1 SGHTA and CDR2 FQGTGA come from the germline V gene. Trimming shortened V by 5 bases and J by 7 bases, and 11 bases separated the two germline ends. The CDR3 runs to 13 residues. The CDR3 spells CASSGTPGGELFF. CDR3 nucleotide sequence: TGTGCCAGCAGCGGGACACCTGGCGGGGAGCTGTTTTTT. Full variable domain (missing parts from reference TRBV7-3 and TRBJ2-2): GAGVSQTPSNKVTEKGKYVELRCDPISGHTALYWYRQSLGQGPEFLIYFQGTGAADDSGLPNDRFFAVRPEGSVSTLKIQRTERGDSAVYLCASSGTPGGELFFGEGSRLTVL.

CDR3 coding DNA: TGTGCCAGCTCACCACGAGAGTCTGAAGCTTTCTTT. This sequence encodes CASSPRESEAFF. The chain carries TRBV18 and TRBJ1-1; D ambiguous. Germline V gives CDR1 KGHSH, CDR2 LQKENI. Between the trimmed V and J ends, which lost 1 base and 6 bases, there was a span of 6 bases. The CDR3 spans 12 residues.

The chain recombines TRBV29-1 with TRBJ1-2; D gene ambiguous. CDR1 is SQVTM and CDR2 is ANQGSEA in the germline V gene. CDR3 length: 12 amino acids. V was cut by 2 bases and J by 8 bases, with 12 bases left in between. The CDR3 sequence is CSVEYWSEGYTF. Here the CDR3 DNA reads TGCAGCGTTGAATATTGGAGTGAGGGCTACACCTTC.

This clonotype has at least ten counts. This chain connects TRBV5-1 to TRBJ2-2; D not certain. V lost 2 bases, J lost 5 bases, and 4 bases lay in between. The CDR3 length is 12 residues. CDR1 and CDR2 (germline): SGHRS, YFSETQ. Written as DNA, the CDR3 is TGCGCCAGCAGCTTTTCTACCGGGGAGCTGTTTTTT. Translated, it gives CASSFSTGELFF.

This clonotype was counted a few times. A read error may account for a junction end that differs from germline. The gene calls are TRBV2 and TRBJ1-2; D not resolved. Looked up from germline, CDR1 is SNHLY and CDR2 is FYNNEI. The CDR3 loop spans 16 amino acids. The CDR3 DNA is TGTGCCAGCAGTGAAGATCTAAAGTGGGTTTTCTATAGCTACACCTTC. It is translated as CASSEDLKWVFYSYTF.

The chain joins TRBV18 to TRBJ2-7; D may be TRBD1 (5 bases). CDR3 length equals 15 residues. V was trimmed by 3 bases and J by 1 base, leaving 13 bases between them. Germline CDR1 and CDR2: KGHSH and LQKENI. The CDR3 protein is CASSPTPGNSYEQYF. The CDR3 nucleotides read TGTGCCAGCTCACCCACACCAGGGAATTCCTACGAGCAGTACTTC.

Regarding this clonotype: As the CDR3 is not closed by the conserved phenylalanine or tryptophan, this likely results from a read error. For the CDR3, the DNA is TGTGCCAGCATAAGGAACACTGAAGCTTTCCTT. It encodes CASIRNTEAFL. This chain uses TRBV27 with TRBJ1-1; D unresolved. Trimming pared 7 bases from V and 1 base from J, leaving 4 bases between. From germline, CDR1 is MNHEY and CDR2 SMNVEV (reference sequence). CDR3 length: 11 residues.

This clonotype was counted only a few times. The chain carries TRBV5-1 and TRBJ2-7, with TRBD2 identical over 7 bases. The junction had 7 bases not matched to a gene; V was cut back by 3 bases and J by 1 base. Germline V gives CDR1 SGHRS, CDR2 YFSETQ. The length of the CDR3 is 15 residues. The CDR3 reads CASSSRAGPSYEQYF. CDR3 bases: TGCGCCAGCAGCTCACGAGCGGGACCATCCTACGAGCAGTACTTC.

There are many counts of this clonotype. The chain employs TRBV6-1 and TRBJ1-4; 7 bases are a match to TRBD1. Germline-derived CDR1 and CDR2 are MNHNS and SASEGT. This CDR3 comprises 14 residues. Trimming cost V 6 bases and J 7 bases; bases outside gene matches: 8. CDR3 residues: CASSRQGGGEKLFF. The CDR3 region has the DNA TGTGCCAGCAGCAGACAGGGTGGTGGTGAAAAACTGTTTTTT.

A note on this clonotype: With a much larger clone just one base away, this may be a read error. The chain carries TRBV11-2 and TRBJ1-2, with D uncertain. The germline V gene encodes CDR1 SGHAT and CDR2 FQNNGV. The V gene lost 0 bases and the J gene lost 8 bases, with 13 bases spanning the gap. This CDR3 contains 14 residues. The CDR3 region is CASSLDDTRHGYTF. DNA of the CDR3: TGTGCCAGCAGCTTAGACGACACAAGACACGGCTACACCTTC.

CDR3 in amino acids: CATSRGGTGNTEAFF. The CDR3 nucleotides read TGTGCCACCAGCAGAGGGGGGACAGGAAACACTGAAGCTTTCTTT. The chain has TRBV15 and TRBJ1-1; 8 bases are shared with TRBD1. The CDR3 length is 15 residues. Germline loops: CDR1 LNHNV, CDR2 YYDKDF (reference sequence). Trimming removed 1 base from V and 2 bases from J; junction bases left unmatched: 3.

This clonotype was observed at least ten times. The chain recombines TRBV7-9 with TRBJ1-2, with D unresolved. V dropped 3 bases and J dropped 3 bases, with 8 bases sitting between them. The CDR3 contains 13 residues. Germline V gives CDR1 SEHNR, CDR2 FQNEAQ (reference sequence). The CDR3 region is CASSLAGDYGYTF. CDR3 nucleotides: TGTGCCAGCAGCTTGGCCGGAGACTATGGCTACACCTTC.

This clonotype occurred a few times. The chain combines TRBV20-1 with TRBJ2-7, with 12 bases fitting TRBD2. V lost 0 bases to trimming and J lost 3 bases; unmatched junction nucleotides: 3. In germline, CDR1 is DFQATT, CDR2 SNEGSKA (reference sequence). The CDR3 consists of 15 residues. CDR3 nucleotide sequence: TGCAGTGCTAGAGAAGGGACTAGCGGGTACTACGAGCAGTACTTC. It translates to CSAREGTSGYYEQYF.

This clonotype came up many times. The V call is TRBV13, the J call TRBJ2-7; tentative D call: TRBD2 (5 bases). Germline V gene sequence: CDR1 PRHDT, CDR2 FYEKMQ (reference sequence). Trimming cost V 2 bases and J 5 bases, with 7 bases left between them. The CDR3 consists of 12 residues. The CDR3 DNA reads TGTGCCAGCAGCTTATTGCGGGACGAGCAGTACTTC. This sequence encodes CASSLLRDEQYF.

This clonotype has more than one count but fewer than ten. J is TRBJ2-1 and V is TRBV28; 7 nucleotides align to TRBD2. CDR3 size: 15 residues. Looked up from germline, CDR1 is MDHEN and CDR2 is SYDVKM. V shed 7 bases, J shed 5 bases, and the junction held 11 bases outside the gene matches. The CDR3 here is CASNWGGSTNNEQFF. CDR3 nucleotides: TGTGCCAGCAACTGGGGCGGGAGTACTAACAATGAGCAGTTCTTC.

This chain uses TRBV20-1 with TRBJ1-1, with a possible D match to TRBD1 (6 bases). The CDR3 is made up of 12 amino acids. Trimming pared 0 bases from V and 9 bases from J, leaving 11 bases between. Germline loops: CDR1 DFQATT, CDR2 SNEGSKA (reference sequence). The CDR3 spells CSAREQGGKAFF. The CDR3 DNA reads TGCAGTGCTAGAGAACAGGGAGGGAAAGCTTTCTTT.

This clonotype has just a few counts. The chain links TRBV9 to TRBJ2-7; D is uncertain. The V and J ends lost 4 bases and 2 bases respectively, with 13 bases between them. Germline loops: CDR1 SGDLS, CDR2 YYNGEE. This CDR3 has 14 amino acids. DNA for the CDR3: TGTGCCAGCAGCCCGGGTCAGAGCCCCTACGAGCAGTACTTC. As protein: CASSPGQSPYEQYF. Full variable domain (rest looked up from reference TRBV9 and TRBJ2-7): DSGVTQTPKHLITATGQRVTLRCSPRSGDLSVYWYQQSLDQGLQFLIQYYNGEERAKGNILERFSAQQFPDLHSELNLSSLELGDSALYFCASSPGQSPYEQYFGPGTRLTVT.

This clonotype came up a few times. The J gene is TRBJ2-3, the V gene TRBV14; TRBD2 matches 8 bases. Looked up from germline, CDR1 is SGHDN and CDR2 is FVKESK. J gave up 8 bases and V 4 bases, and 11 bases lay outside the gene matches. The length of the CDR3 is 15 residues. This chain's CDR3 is CASSPGLAGFGTQYF. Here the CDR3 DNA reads TGTGCCAGCAGCCCTGGGCTAGCGGGCTTTGGTACGCAGTATTTT.

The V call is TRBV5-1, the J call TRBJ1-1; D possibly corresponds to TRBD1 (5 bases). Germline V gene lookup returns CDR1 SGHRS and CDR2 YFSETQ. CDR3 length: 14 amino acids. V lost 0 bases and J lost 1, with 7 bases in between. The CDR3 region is CASSLDTGNTEAFF. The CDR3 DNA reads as TGCGCCAGCAGCTTGGATACAGGGAACACTGAAGCTTTCTTT. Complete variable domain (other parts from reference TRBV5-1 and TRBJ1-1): KAGVTQTPRYLIKTRGQQVTLSCSPISGHRSVSWYQQTPGQGLQFLFEYFSETQRNKGNFPGRFSGRQFSNSRSEMNVSTLELGDSALYLCASSLDTGNTEAFFGQGTRLTVV.

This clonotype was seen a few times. In DNA form, the CDR3 reads TGTGCCAGCAGTCCACAGGGGGCGCGGTCTGGCTACACCTTC. It specifies CASSPQGARSGYTF. The chain carries TRBV6-2 or TRBV6-3 and TRBJ1-2; 9 nucleotides agree with TRBD1. Losses at the gene ends were 5 bases for V and 7 bases for J; bases not matched to a gene: 8. This CDR3 region has 14 residues. Looked up from germline, CDR1 is MNHEY and CDR2 is SVGEGT.

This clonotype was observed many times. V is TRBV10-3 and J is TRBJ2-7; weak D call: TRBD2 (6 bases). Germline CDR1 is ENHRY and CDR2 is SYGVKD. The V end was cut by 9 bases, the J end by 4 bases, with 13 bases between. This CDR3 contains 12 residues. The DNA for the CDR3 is TGTGCCATTGGGACTCGAGAATACGAGCAGTACTTC. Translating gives CAIGTREYEQYF.